Below are 22 T cell receptor beta chains sequenced from a single sample in a study of cytotoxic CD8 clonotypes in ibrutinib-treated CLL. Clones were read by immunoSEQ multiplex PCR, and TCRdb kept only the in-frame ones, dropping some. The table includes 40,000 or so clones, approximately 70% detected once. The sample in question was PBMCs, obtained at disease progression, from a patient treated with ibrutinib. The receptors derive from a human donor with chronic lymphocytic leukemia.

This clone has only a few counts. V gene TRBV7-9 combines with J gene TRBJ2-1; TRBD1 matches at 7 bases. Germline-derived CDR1 and CDR2 are SEHNR and FQNEAQ (reference sequence). After removal of 4 bases from V and 12 bases from J, the junction contained 6 bases not matched to a gene. This CDR3 has 12 amino acids. The CDR3 nucleotides are TGTGCCAGCAGCTCCTCAGGGGGTGGGCAGTTCTTC. It translates to CASSSSGGGQFF.

This clone was seen more than once but under ten times. The rearrangement uses TRBV5-8 and TRBJ1-4; D is perhaps TRBD1 (5 bases). The CDR3 covers 15 residues. Trimming shortened V by 0 bases and J by 3 bases, and 9 bases separated the two germline ends. Germline CDR1 is SGHTS and CDR2 is YDEGEE. The CDR3, as DNA: TGTGCCAGCAGCTTGGAGGGACTTCCTAATGAAAAACTGTTTTTT. This translates into CASSLEGLPNEKLFF.

This chain joins TRBV7-9 and TRBJ1-2; D call uncertain. The V gene's germline CDR1 is SEHNR and CDR2 FQNEAQ (reference sequence). With 0 bases removed from V and 8 bases from J, the gap between germline ends came to 7 bases. The CDR3 has 12 amino acids. CDR3 nucleotides: TGTGCCAGCAGCTTAGCGGCGGACGGCTACACCTTC. Protein: CASSLAADGYTF.

This clone occurred a few times. The rearrangement uses TRBV10-3 and TRBJ2-1; weak D call: TRBD1 (5 bases). This CDR3 region has 14 residues. Germline CDR1 is ENHRY and CDR2 is SYGVKD. Trimming stripped 6 bases from V and 8 bases from J, with 17 bases between. CDR3 in amino acids: CAISNRKEYHEQFF. CDR3 bases: TGTGCCATCAGCAACAGGAAGGAGTACCATGAGCAGTTCTTC.

Comments on this clone: The junction does not match germline at one end; this may be a read error. This chain joins TRBV27 and TRBJ1-5; perhaps TRBD1 as D (5 bases). CDR1 MNHEY and CDR2 SMNVEV come from the germline V gene (reference sequence). This CDR3 is built from 14 residues. The CDR3, as DNA: TGTGTCAGCAGTTTACTGGCAGGGAAACAGCCCCAGCATTTT. Translating it yields CVSSLLAGKQPQHF.

The V gene is TRBV30, the J gene TRBJ1-5; no firm D call. The CDR3 consists of 15 residues. Germline loops: CDR1 GTSNPN, CDR2 SVGIG (reference sequence). V was trimmed by 5 bases and J by 0 bases, leaving 14 bases between them. The DNA for the CDR3 is TGTGCCTGGGGGCATTCACACTTTAGCAATCAGCCCCAGCATTTT. Translated, it gives CAWGHSHFSNQPQHF.

The CDR3 coding sequence is TGCGCCAGCAGGGGACTAGCGAACGAGCAGTACTTC. Protein: CASRGLANEQYF. The gene calls are TRBV4-1 and TRBJ2-7; 10 nucleotides align to TRBD2. The V segment lost 6 bases and the J segment 5 bases; nucleotides outside the gene matches: 1. This CDR3 contains 12 residues. In germline, CDR1 is MGHRA, CDR2 YSYEKL.

This clone was seen once. V and J are TRBV5-4 and TRBJ1-4; tentatively, D is TRBD1 (6 bases). CDR1 is SGHNT and CDR2 is YYREEE in the germline V gene (reference sequence). V was pared by 0 bases and J by 7 bases, with 10 bases between. The CDR3 spans 14 residues. The CDR3 nucleotides read TGTGCCAGCAGCTTGGAAGGGGGGAGTGAAAAACTGTTTTTT. Translation: CASSLEGGSEKLFF.

The chain uses TRBV5-1 and TRBJ2-5; D remains ambiguous. CDR3 size: 12 residues. Trimming left V 4 bases short and J 2 bases short, with 6 bases between. Germline values: CDR1 SGHRS, CDR2 YFSETQ. Here the CDR3 DNA reads TGCGCCAGCAGCAATCCTCAAGAGACCCAGTACTTC. Amino acid sequence: CASSNPQETQYF.

The V gene is TRBV7-8, the J gene TRBJ1-3; D might be TRBD1 (6 bases). In germline, CDR1 is SGHVS, CDR2 FQNEAQ. The CDR3 loop spans 16 amino acids. Trimming took off 6 bases at V and 0 bases at J, with 15 bases between the two ends. CDR3 sequence (DNA): TGTGCCAGCAGTCCAACACAGGGTTTCTCTGGAAACACCATATATTTT. It codes for CASSPTQGFSGNTIYF.

Only a few counts were recorded for this clone. V is TRBV5-1 and J is TRBJ2-5; 10 positions agree with TRBD2. Germline values: CDR1 SGHRS, CDR2 YFSETQ. This CDR3 has 15 amino acids. J lost 0 bases, V lost 4 bases, and 3 bases had no gene match. Here the CDR3 reads CASSLAGEYQETQYF. The CDR3, as DNA: TGCGCCAGCAGCCTAGCGGGGGAGTACCAAGAGACCCAGTACTTC.

The CDR3 spells CSVDLGRNTIYF. In nucleotides, the CDR3 is TGCAGCGTCGACCTAGGGAGAAACACCATATATTTT. The chain joins TRBV29-1 to TRBJ1-3; D is ambiguous. Trimming pared 6 bases from V and 5 bases from J, leaving 11 bases between. Germline CDR1 SQVTM, CDR2 ANQGSEA. CDR3 length: 12 amino acids.

V is TRBV18 and J is TRBJ1-5, with 8 bases lining up with TRBD1. CDR1 and CDR2 from the germline V gene are KGHSH and LQKENI. The CDR3 runs 14 residues. J gave up 4 bases and V 4 bases, and 3 bases lay outside the gene matches. For the CDR3, the DNA is TGTGCCAGCTCACTAGGACAGGGAAATCAGCCCCAGCATTTT. Its protein is CASSLGQGNQPQHF.

This clone was detected a few times. The rearrangement uses TRBV18 and TRBJ2-3; D is unresolved. The CDR3 is 12 residues long. Germline assignment: CDR1 KGHSH and CDR2 LQKENI. The V end lost 4 bases, the J end lost 5 bases, and 7 bases lay between the germline ends. CDR3 bases: TGTGCCAGCTCACTAGTTGAAGATACGCAGTATTTT. Translating gives CASSLVEDTQYF.

This clone has a handful of counts. The chain combines TRBV5-1 with TRBJ1-6, with 10 bases matching TRBD1. Germline V CDR1 and CDR2: SGHRS, YFSETQ. The CDR3 length is 15 residues. The junction had 4 bases not matched to a gene; V was cut back by 4 bases and J by 6 bases. As DNA, the CDR3 is TGCGCCAGCAGCGTGGGACAGGGGTTTAATTCACCCCTCCACTTT. Translated, it gives CASSVGQGFNSPLHF. The entire variable domain, with the rest obtained from reference TRBV5-1 and TRBJ1-6, is as follows: KAGVTQTPRYLIKTRGQQVTLSCSPISGHRSVSWYQQTPGQGLQFLFEYFSETQRNKGNFPGRFSGRQFSNSRSEMNVSTLELGDSALYLCASSVGQGFNSPLHFGNGTRLTVT.

The chain recombines TRBV19 with TRBJ2-4, with a possible D match to TRBD2 (5 bases). CDR3 size: 13 residues. V was trimmed by 7 bases and J by 8 bases, leaving 15 bases between them. The germline CDR1 and CDR2 sequences are LNHDA and SQIVND (reference sequence). The DNA of the CDR3 is TGTGCCAGTAAGGCGGACTCCCAGGACATTCAGTACTTC. Residues: CASKADSQDIQYF.

V and J are TRBV2 and TRBJ1-6; 7 nucleotides agree with TRBD1. The V and J ends lost 4 bases and 4 bases, in that order; junction bases with no gene match: 4. Germline CDR1 reads SNHLY; CDR2 reads FYNNEI. The CDR3 runs 15 residues. The chain's CDR3 is CASSGQGQYNSPLHF. The CDR3 DNA reads TGTGCCAGCAGTGGCCAGGGACAGTATAATTCACCCCTCCACTTT.

The V gene is TRBV19, the J gene TRBJ1-2; 7 bases fit TRBD1. CDR1 LNHDA and CDR2 SQIVND come from the germline V gene (reference sequence). The CDR3 length is 14 residues. The V gene end was trimmed by 2 bases and the J gene end by 5 bases; junction bases not matched to a gene: 5. Written as DNA, the CDR3 is TGTGCCAGTAGTATATTGGCAGGGGGGTATGGCTACACCTTC. Amino acids: CASSILAGGYGYTF.

The chain combines TRBV2 with TRBJ2-7, with 8 positions matching TRBD1. The CDR3 contains 14 residues. Losses at the gene ends were 5 bases for V and 5 bases for J; bases not matched to a gene: 8. Germline CDR1 is SNHLY and CDR2 is FYNNEI. This CDR3 reads CASSSRQGFNEQYF. The CDR3 DNA is TGTGCCAGCAGTTCCAGACAGGGGTTCAACGAGCAGTACTTC.

The chain recombines TRBV6-1 with TRBJ2-3, with 8 nucleotides matching TRBD2. Germline V gene lookup returns CDR1 MNHNS and CDR2 SASEGT. This CDR3 region has 14 residues. V dropped 3 bases and J dropped 1; count of bases not matched to a gene: 0. CDR3 region: CASSERGGTDTQYF. The CDR3 DNA reads TGTGCCAGCAGTGAGCGGGGGGGCACAGATACGCAGTATTTT.

The chain uses TRBV4-1 and TRBJ2-1; tentatively, D is TRBD2 (6 bases). This CDR3 spans 16 amino acids. V lost 0 bases and J 3 bases, leaving 12 bases between the germline ends. Germline lookup yields CDR1 MGHRA and CDR2 YSYEKL. The CDR3, as DNA: TGCGCCAGCAGCCAAGATCGTCCGCGGGGCTACAATGAGCAGTTCTTC. Translated, it gives CASSQDRPRGYNEQFF.

This clone was observed a handful of times. The chain uses TRBV7-8 and TRBJ2-7; 8 nucleotides align to TRBD2. Trimming took 4 bases from V and 2 from J; bases not matched to a gene: 7. The germline gives CDR1 SGHVS, CDR2 FQNEAQ. The CDR3 length is 15 residues. This chain's CDR3 is CASSSSRGGTYEQYF. In DNA form, the CDR3 reads TGTGCCAGCAGCTCGTCTCGGGGGGGGACCTACGAGCAGTACTTC. The full variable domain, rest sourced from reference TRBV7-8 and TRBJ2-7, is GAGVSQSPRYKVAKRGQDVALRCDPISGHVSLFWYQQALGQGPEFLTYFQNEAQLDKSGLPSDRFFAERPEGSVSTLKIQRTQQEDSAVYLCASSSSRGGTYEQYFGPGTRLTVT.